This entry lists 2 T cell receptor beta chains sequenced from one sample in a study of T cell changes during pregnancy in multiple sclerosis. TCRdb keeps only in-frame clones here, not all; method: immunoSEQ multiplex PCR. Of 80,000 to 95,000 clones listed, roughly 96% were seen once; the top ten hold around 1.1%. Sequencing used peripheral blood, obtained in the second trimester of pregnancy. The receptors were gathered from a female donor with multiple sclerosis, enrolled in a pregnancy study.

The chain employs TRBV30 and TRBJ2-7, with 8 bases matching TRBD1. The germline CDR1 and CDR2 sequences are GTSNPN and SVGIG (reference sequence). The CDR3 totals 16 residues. Trimming cost V 1 base and J 2 bases; bases outside gene matches: 10. CDR3 sequence reads: CAWSGRPADRAYEQYF. As DNA, the CDR3 is TGTGCCTGGAGTGGCCGACCCGCGGACAGGGCCTACGAGCAGTACTTC.

This clone was seen only once. The V gene is TRBV5-6, the J gene TRBJ1-4; D is perhaps TRBD1 (5 bases). V shed 3 bases and J shed 7 bases, with 16 bases lying between them. The CDR3 contains 15 residues. The germline CDR1 and CDR2 sequences are SGHDT and YYEEEE. CDR3: CASSSTGAGGEKLFF. The CDR3 coding sequence is TGTGCCAGCAGCTCCACCGGGGCCGGGGGTGAAAAACTGTTTTTT.